Listed below are T cell receptor beta chains from one sample, sequenced in a study of healthy donors' naive CD4 and CD8 T cells. MiXCR was run by TCRdb on the reads, yielding one entry per CDR3 protein. The data hold about 180,000 distinct CDR3 sequences, with around 74% observed a single time. The sample taken for sequencing was naive CD4+ and CD8+ T cells sorted from blood, pooled from several donors. These receptors were taken from a pool of human donors in good health; the sample pools cells from several healthy donors. The CDR3 runs from the conserved cysteine through the conserved F or W. D genes are given only for firm matches. Expanded clones are given a class, and other clones once, few, many or no size at all.

J	size	D	V	CDR3	DNA
TRBJ2-3	-	-	TRBV27	CASSFGAILSTDTQYF	TGTGCCAGCAGTTTTGGAGCGATCCTTAGCACAGATACGCAGTATTTT
TRBJ2-5	few	-	TRBV7-8	CASSREETQYF	TGTGCCAGCAGCCGCGAAGAGACCCAGTACTTC
TRBJ1-3	few	TRBD1	TRBV6-5	CASSYSTGTWGNTIYF	TGTGCCAGCAGTTACTCGACAGGGACATGGGGAAACACCATATATTTT
TRBJ2-3	-	-	TRBV5-1	CASSAGTGLADTQYF	TGCGCCAGCAGCGCGGGGACCGGGCTGGCAGATACGCAGTATTTT
TRBJ2-5	-	TRBD1	TRBV2	CTSSDSGQGDETQYF	TGTACCAGCAGTGACTCTGGACAGGGGGACGAGACCCAGTACTTC
TRBJ1-1	-	-	TRBV7-2	CASSLLAENTEAFF	TGTGCCAGCAGCTTATTGGCCGAGAACACTGAAGCTTTCTTT
TRBJ2-1	-	TRBD1	TRBV6-5	CASSYSDRYNEQFF	TGTGCCAGCAGTTACTCGGACAGGTACAATGAGCAGTTCTTC
TRBJ2-7	-	-	TRBV6-2/TRBV6-3	CASGYSSYEQYF	TGTGCCAGCGGTTACTCCTCCTACGAGCAGTACTTC
TRBJ1-1	few	-	TRBV6-5	CASSYRSRNTEAFF	TGTGCCAGCAGTTATCGTAGCAGGAACACTGAAGCTTTCTTT
TRBJ2-5	-	TRBD2	TRBV6-5	CASSRLAGVGETQYF	TGTGCCAGCAGCAGACTAGCGGGAGTAGGTGAGACCCAGTACTTC
TRBJ1-5	-	-	TRBV6-2/TRBV6-3	CASTLGHSNQPQHF	TGTGCCAGCACCTTAGGACATAGCAATCAGCCCCAGCATTTT
TRBJ2-1	-	-	TRBV29-1	CSVRSSVTTGEQFF	TGCAGCGTTCGTTCTTCGGTCACTACGGGTGAGCAGTTCTTC
TRBJ1-2	-	-	TRBV29-1	CSVEGSVYGYTF	TGCAGCGTTGAAGGTTCAGTTTATGGCTACACCTTC
TRBJ2-6	few	-	TRBV29-1	CSVETHVLTF	TGCAGCGTTGAGACCCACGTTCTGACTTTC
TRBJ1-1	-	-	TRBV6-5	CASTRTRNTEAFF	TGTGCCAGCACCCGGACACGGAACACTGAAGCTTTCTTT
TRBJ1-2	-	-	TRBV6-5	CASSRDTYYGYTF	TGTGCCAGCAGTCGGGACACCTACTATGGCTACACCTTC
TRBJ2-7	once	TRBD2	TRBV12-3/TRBV12-4	CASSLGLAVEQYF	TGTGCCAGCAGCCTGGGACTAGCGGTCGAGCAGTACTTC
TRBJ1-1	-	-	TRBV25-1	CASMENTEAFF	TGTGCCAGCATGGAGAACACTGAAGCTTTCTTT
TRBJ1-2	-	TRBD1	TRBV15	CATSRDLRDRGNSGYTF	TGTGCCACCAGCAGGGACCTGAGGGACAGGGGTAACTCGGGCTACACCTTC
TRBJ2-7	-	TRBD2	TRBV15	CATSRDNPGTSGTYEQYF	TGTGCCACCAGCAGAGATAACCCCGGGACTAGCGGAACCTACGAGCAGTACTTC
TRBJ2-1	-	-	TRBV19	CASRAGRGQGFNEQFF	TGTGCCAGTAGAGCGGGCAGGGGACAAGGATTCAATGAGCAGTTCTTC
TRBJ2-7	-	-	TRBV5-4	CASSLTRTKDEYF	TGTGCCAGCAGCCTAACTAGGACTAAGGACGAGTACTTC
TRBJ1-2	-	TRBD1	TRBV29-1	CSVLQGVDGYTF	TGCAGCGTCCTACAGGGGGTCGATGGCTACACCTTC
TRBJ1-2	-	TRBD1	TRBV29-1	CSVDGQGSYYGYTF	TGCAGCGTTGATGGACAGGGATCGTACTATGGCTACACCTTC
TRBJ1-5	-	-	TRBV30	CAWASGDGGSNQPQHF	TGTGCCTGGGCCTCAGGGGATGGGGGTAGCAATCAGCCCCAGCATTTT
TRBJ1-2	-	TRBD1	TRBV10-3	CAISIRDSYGYTF	TGTGCCATCAGTATCCGGGACAGCTATGGCTACACCTTC
TRBJ2-7	few	-	TRBV29-1	CSVEGPAGSRSYEQYF	TGCAGCGTTGAAGGCCCCGCAGGGTCGCGATCCTACGAGCAGTACTTC
TRBJ2-1	-	TRBD1	TRBV6-5	CASSPGQGSHNEQFF	TGTGCCAGCAGCCCCGGACAGGGATCCCACAATGAGCAGTTCTTC
TRBJ2-3	-	-	TRBV10-3	CAISRPGGTDTQYF	TGTGCCATCAGTAGACCCGGGGGCACAGATACGCAGTATTTT
TRBJ1-2	-	-	TRBV29-1	CSVSGAGLANYGYTF	TGCAGCGTCAGCGGGGCAGGATTAGCTAACTATGGCTACACCTTC
TRBJ2-2	-	-	TRBV12-3/TRBV12-4	CAIGSGGELFF	TGTGCCATCGGGTCGGGCGGGGAGCTGTTTTTT
TRBJ1-1	-	-	TRBV5-4	CASRRPIGGGTEAFF	TGTGCCAGCCGCCGCCCGATAGGCGGGGGCACTGAAGCTTTCTTT
TRBJ1-2	-	-	TRBV27	CASRVFGGSNYGYTF	TGTGCCAGCAGAGTTTTTGGGGGGTCTAACTATGGCTACACCTTC
TRBJ2-7	-	TRBD2	TRBV5-1	CASSFVAGVSYEQYF	TGCGCCAGCAGCTTCGTAGCGGGAGTCAGTTACGAGCAGTACTTC
TRBJ1-4	-	-	TRBV27	CASSRGGRTFEKLFF	TGTGCCAGCAGTCGGGGAGGCCGAACCTTTGAAAAACTGTTTTTT
TRBJ2-7	-	-	TRBV29-1	CSGRVGGRYEQYF	TGCAGCGGAAGGGTTGGGGGCAGGTACGAGCAGTACTTC
TRBJ2-7	-	-	TRBV12-3/TRBV12-4	CASSLSFRNEQYF	TGTGCCAGCAGTTTGTCCTTTAGGAACGAGCAGTACTTC
TRBJ1-6	-	-	TRBV14	CASSQQVGKSPLHF	TGTGCCAGCAGCCAACAAGTAGGGAAGTCACCCCTCCACTTT
TRBJ2-7	once	-	TRBV29-1	CSVEGPGTDYEQYF	TGCAGCGTTGAAGGACCCGGGACTGATTACGAGCAGTACTTC
TRBJ2-5	few	-	TRBV29-1	CSVEVRQKWAQYF	TGCAGCGTTGAAGTTCGCCAGAAGTGGGCCCAGTACTTC
TRBJ2-7	few	TRBD1	TRBV6-6	CASSYSPGTGLTYEQYF	TGTGCCAGCAGTTACTCGCCCGGGACAGGCCTGACCTACGAGCAGTACTTC
TRBJ1-5	-	-	TRBV5-5	CASAGDLGPQHF	TGTGCCAGCGCGGGAGACTTGGGTCCCCAGCATTTT
TRBJ1-1	-	-	TRBV12-3/TRBV12-4	CASSPKAFF	TGTGCCAGCAGCCCTAAAGCTTTCTTT
TRBJ2-1	-	-	TRBV5-1	CASSLLGGRFNEQFF	TGCGCCAGCAGCTTGTTGGGAGGCCGATTCAATGAGCAGTTCTTC
TRBJ1-2	-	-	TRBV19	CASNPAQSGASYDGYTF	TGTGCCAGTAATCCAGCCCAATCAGGGGCCTCCTATGACGGCTACACCTTC
TRBJ2-7	-	TRBD2	TRBV27	CASSLLASGIGNEQYF	TGTGCCAGCAGTTTATTGGCTAGCGGGATCGGTAACGAGCAGTACTTC
TRBJ2-1	-	-	TRBV29-1	CSAAGKDGGNEQFF	TGCAGCGCCGCGGGGAAAGATGGGGGCAATGAGCAGTTCTTC
TRBJ1-1	-	-	TRBV30	CAWSVGTPNTEAFF	TGTGCCTGGAGTGTAGGTACACCGAACACTGAAGCTTTCTTT
TRBJ1-5	-	TRBD1	TRBV27	CASSRTGFNQPQHF	TGTGCCAGCAGTCGGACAGGGTTTAATCAGCCCCAGCATTTT
TRBJ2-2	-	-	TRBV21-1	CASSKAGGHTGELFF	TGTGCCAGCAGCAAAGCAGGGGGGCACACCGGGGAGCTGTTTTTT
TRBJ1-6	-	-	TRBV19	CASSIVPSSWDSPLHF	TGTGCCAGTAGTATAGTCCCCAGCTCCTGGGATTCACCCCTCCACTTT
TRBJ2-1	-	-	TRBV29-1	CSVGGGRGYNEQFF	TGCAGCGTTGGGGGAGGCAGGGGCTACAATGAGCAGTTCTTC